This T cell receptor beta chain was sequenced for a study of regulatory and conventional T cells in RAG deficiency listed by TCRdb under 2017. Study-level background: Autoimmunity is frequently associated with hypomorphic RAG mutations in combined immunodeficiency or atypical SCID. High-throughput TCR beta sequencing was used to compare the diversity and composition of the Treg, conventional CD4+ and CD8+ T cell repertoires of RAG-deficient patients with those of healthy controls.

Library preparation was by the immunoSEQ multiplex PCR assay. Genomic DNA from the sorted T-cell subsets was used to amplify and sequence rearranged TCR beta chain products. As for how the authors treated the data: Shannon entropy and Simpson indices were used to measure the diversity of productive TCR beta rearrangements in each repertoire. Clonal expansion was assessed by the summed frequency of the 100 most abundant productive TCR beta clonotypes among total reads. The TRB repertoires were evaluated with a self-reactivity index based on amino acid usage at CDR3beta positions 6 and 7. Two-way ANOVA was used for repertoire analyses, and Student t or Mann-Whitney tests were used for flow cytometric analyses. TCRdb holds this immuneACCESS table with in-frame rearrangements only. Some clones are missing; in checked studies, unresolved V genes explain under half, and the rest has no known cause. V and J calls plus clone size are reproduced from that table; the DNA served to infer D and trimming. The table for this sample lists 7,000 to 9,500 clones; over 85% of them were counted only once. Together, the top ten hold under 1.5% of the sample.

Before genomic DNA extraction, conventional CD4+ T cells were isolated from blood as CD25-low CD127-high cells. The study included eight patients with RAG deficiency, of whom one had SCID, two had Omenn syndrome and five had combined immunodeficiency or atypical SCID. CDR1 and CDR2 were assigned from the germline V gene as SQVTM and ANQGSEA. V is trimmed back by 6 bases and J by 6 bases, and the junction contains 3 bases that no gene match accounts for. The CDR3 contains 11 residues, cysteine and phenylalanine counted. Only the CDR3 portion is preserved as DNA: 33 bases, with reading frame beginning at the first base. Details on this clone: Its binding antigen is unknown. Base qualities are not provided; no much larger clone lies one nucleotide away.

Overall study outcomes, separate from this receptor: RAG-deficient patients showed markedly lower Shannon entropy and higher Simpson indices than control T-cell subpopulations. All patient T-cell subsets had shorter CDR3 lengths; Omenn syndrome patients showed >80% Treg-Tconv repertoire overlap at nucleotide and amino acid level. Unique TCR beta sequences from Treg cells were about 90-fold fewer in Omenn syndrome and CID/AS patients than controls, versus about 10-fold for other subsets. Sorted CD25-high CD127-low cells from Omenn syndrome patients may represent peripherally activated cells rather than bona fide Treg cells. For some subjects, some T-cell subset analyses were not performed.

The specimen was CD4+ effector T cells sorted from blood. The rearranged chain carries TRBV29-1 and TRBJ1-2, with 8 bases aligning to TRBD1. This clonotype was obtained from a human donor with RAG deficiency presenting as severe combined immunodeficiency. In nucleotide form, the sequence is TGCAGCGTGCACAGGGGGAATGGCTACACCTTC. It is translated as CSVHRGNGYTF.